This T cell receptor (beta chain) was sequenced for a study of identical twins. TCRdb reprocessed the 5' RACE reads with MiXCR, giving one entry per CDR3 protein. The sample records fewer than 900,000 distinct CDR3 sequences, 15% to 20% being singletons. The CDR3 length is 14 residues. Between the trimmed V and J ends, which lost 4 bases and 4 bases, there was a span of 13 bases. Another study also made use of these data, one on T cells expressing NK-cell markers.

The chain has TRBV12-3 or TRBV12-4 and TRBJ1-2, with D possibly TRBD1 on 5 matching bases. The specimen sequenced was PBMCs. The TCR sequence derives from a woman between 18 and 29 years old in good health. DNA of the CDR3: TGTGCCAGCAGTTCTGCAGGGTTAAGCTATGGCTACACCTTC. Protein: CASSSAGLSYGYTF.